The 13 T cell receptor beta chains in this list originate from one sample, sequenced in a study of control samples from healthy donors and cancer patients. Generated by immunoSEQ multiplex PCR, the TCRdb table keeps only in-frame clones and is missing some. Here the sample spans 100,000 to 150,000 clones, over 75% being singletons. Sequences were obtained from blood. All receptors derive from a man aged 35 to 55 in good health.

V gene TRBV10-2 combines with J gene TRBJ1-4, with D possibly being TRBD1 (6 bases). The CDR3 has 15 amino acids. The germline CDR1 and CDR2 sequences are WSHSY and SAAADI. V was clipped by 2 bases and J by 7 bases, with 14 bases between them. CDR3 amino acids: CASSERQWGREKLFF. As DNA, the CDR3 is TGCGCCAGCAGTGAGAGGCAGTGGGGGCGTGAAAAACTGTTTTTT.

The chain couples TRBV9 to TRBJ1-3, with a weak D call TRBD1 (5 bases). The CDR3 is made up of 16 amino acids. The V gene lost 0 bases and the J gene lost 3 bases, with 13 bases spanning the gap. Germline CDR1 reads SGDLS; CDR2 reads YYNGEE. The CDR3 coding sequence is TGTGCCAGCAGCGTAGGACAGCAGCATCTTGGAAACACCATATATTTT. Residues: CASSVGQQHLGNTIYF. The full variable domain, rest sourced from reference TRBV9 and TRBJ1-3, is DSGVTQTPKHLITATGQRVTLRCSPRSGDLSVYWYQQSLDQGLQFLIQYYNGEERAKGNILERFSAQQFPDLHSELNLSSLELGDSALYFCASSVGQQHLGNTIYFGEGSWLTVV.

In DNA, the CDR3 is TGTGCCAGTAGTATTGCGGCAGGGGAGCAGTACTTC. This codes for CASSIAAGEQYF. V gene TRBV19 combines with J gene TRBJ2-7, with a weak D call TRBD1 (5 bases). Germline-derived CDR1 and CDR2 are LNHDA and SQIVND (reference sequence). V was shortened by 3 bases and J by 7 bases, with 10 bases between the two germline ends. This CDR3 is built from 12 residues.

The rearrangement joins TRBV6-5 to TRBJ1-1; 7 positions agree with TRBD1. Germline V gives CDR1 MNHEY, CDR2 SVGAGI. The CDR3 is 13 residues long. V shed 6 bases and J 1 base; nucleotides not matched to a gene: 2. Written as DNA, the CDR3 is TGTGCCAGCAGGGACAGGACGAACACTGAAGCTTTCTTT. It codes for CASRDRTNTEAFF.

The chain links TRBV5-1 to TRBJ1-1, with 9 bases that match TRBD1. The CDR3 spans 14 residues. J gave up 5 bases and V 7 bases, and 9 bases lay outside the gene matches. Germline V gene lookup returns CDR1 SGHRS and CDR2 YFSETQ. The CDR3 nucleotides read TGCGCCAGCTTTGAAACAGGGGGCGTTACTGAAGCTTTCTTT. This encodes CASFETGGVTEAFF.

V gene TRBV2 combines with J gene TRBJ2-7; 7 nucleotides line up with TRBD1. This CDR3 is 14 amino acids long. V shed 3 bases, J shed 6 bases, and the junction held 8 bases outside the gene matches. Germline V gene sequence: CDR1 SNHLY, CDR2 FYNNEI. The CDR3: CASSDPGQSTEQYF. DNA of the CDR3: TGTGCCAGCAGTGATCCGGGACAGTCGACCGAGCAGTACTTC.

The chain recombines TRBV5-4 with TRBJ1-6; D uncertain. The length of the CDR3 is 19 residues. The V end was cut by 0 bases, the J end by 0 bases, with 16 bases between. Germline V gene sequence: CDR1 SGHNT, CDR2 YYREEE (reference sequence). The CDR3 spells CASSLEVRKGSSYNSPLHF. The CDR3 DNA reads TGTGCCAGCAGCTTGGAGGTTCGGAAGGGAAGCTCCTATAATTCACCCCTCCACTTT.

The chain couples TRBV27 to TRBJ1-3; D is undetermined. Germline values: CDR1 MNHEY, CDR2 SMNVEV (reference sequence). There are 17 residues in the CDR3. Trimming left V 0 bases short and J 7 bases short, with 19 bases between. The CDR3 DNA follows: TGTGCCAGCAGTTTATCGATAGATGGAGCCCGGCGGAACACCATATATTTT. Translated: CASSLSIDGARRNTIYF.

The rearrangement links TRBV3-1 (or the pseudogene TRBV3-2) to TRBJ2-1; D uncertain. This CDR3 contains 16 residues. The V end lost 4 bases, the J end lost 0 bases, and 13 bases lay between the germline ends. Germline CDR1 reads LGHDT; CDR2 reads YNNKEL (reference sequence). The CDR3 DNA is TGTGCCAGCAGCCCGTGGCTGGTGAGCTCCTACAATGAGCAGTTCTTC. It specifies CASSPWLVSSYNEQFF.

The chain links TRBV24-1 to TRBJ1-3, with D perhaps matching TRBD1 (6 bases). Between the trimmed V and J ends, which lost 9 bases and 0 bases, there was a span of 11 bases. Germline CDR1 and CDR2: KGHDR and SFDVKD. This CDR3 comprises 14 residues. CDR3 nucleotides: TGTGCCACCTCCGGACAGACCTCTGGAAACACCATATATTTT. Translation gives CATSGQTSGNTIYF.

This clone was seen once. The rearrangement links TRBV3-1 (or the pseudogene TRBV3-2) to TRBJ1-1; no clear D gene. CDR3 length equals 15 residues. Germline V gene data show CDR1 as LGHDT and CDR2 as YNNKEL (reference sequence). Trimming removed 1 base from V and 4 bases from J, with 13 bases in between. The CDR3 DNA reads as TGTGCCAGCAGCCAAGGAGGGATAAGAGTCACTGAAGCTTTCTTT. Translation: CASSQGGIRVTEAFF.

The V gene is TRBV12-3 or TRBV12-4, the J gene TRBJ1-5; 7 nucleotides agree with TRBD1. V gave up 8 bases and J gave up 6 bases; unmatched junction bases: 7. The CDR3 loop spans 13 amino acids. Here the CDR3 DNA reads TGTGCCAGCTCTACAGGGGAGGGTCAGCCCCAGCATTTT. It translates to CASSTGEGQPQHF.

This sequence joins TRBV2 and TRBJ1-1; D gene uncertain. The CDR3 length is 12 residues. The ends were cut back, 9 bases at V and 1 base at J, with 9 bases in the middle. Germline V lookup: CDR1 SNHLY, CDR2 FYNNEI. CDR3 sequence reads: CARGTENTEAFF. CDR3 nucleotide sequence: TGTGCCAGAGGCACAGAGAACACTGAAGCTTTCTTT.